This T cell receptor beta chain was sequenced for a study of cytomegalovirus exposure and HLA in healthy donors. Study summary: The 110 million or so unique TCR beta sequences, from 150 million to 200 million T cells, were found by an earlier analysis.

The PCR had 60 Vbeta and 13 Jbeta primers. Libraries were prepared by immunoSEQ multiplex PCR; TCRdb keeps only in-frame clonotypes and omits some of them. This sample has about 140,000 clones, with roughly 79% found just once. Whole-study results and caveats: Confirmation was obtained in vitro that a few CMV-associated chains are specific for CMV antigens. Sequencing likely caused a cluster of highly shared sequence variants.

CDR3 length: 15 residues. CDR1 SGHRS and CDR2 YFSETQ come from the germline V gene. The V gene end was trimmed by 0 bases and the J gene end by 4 bases; junction bases not matched to a gene: 5. Comments on this clone: Its antigen is undetermined.

The chain is built from TRBV5-1 and TRBJ1-1, with 8 bases aligning to TRBD1. Sequencing used PBMCs. The receptor was isolated from a man younger than 35 in good health and CMV-seronegative. CDR3 residues: CASSLGQGLSTEAFF. In DNA form, the CDR3 reads TGCGCCAGCAGCTTGGGACAGGGGCTGTCCACTGAAGCTTTCTTT.